A single sample gave rise to the 5 T cell receptor beta chains below, sequenced in a study of shared clonotypes between healthy human individuals. Some clones are missing from TCRdb's copy, which holds only in-frame ones; the method was immunoSEQ multiplex PCR. There are about 1 million clones in the sample; about 84% occur only once, and approximately 0.52% lies in the top ten. The sample comprised memory CD4+ T cells from PBMCs. The subset denotes: CD45RA-negative fraction. The origin of the receptors is a man between 18 and 29 years old in good health. Some clones in this sample may be carry-over from other donors' samples.

The rearrangement uses TRBV28 and TRBJ1-2, with D possibly matching TRBD1 (6 bases). Deletions cut 5 bases from V and 2 bases from J, with 12 bases between. Germline CDR1 and CDR2: MDHEN and SYDVKM. This CDR3 is 14 amino acids long. As DNA, the CDR3 is TGTGCCAGCAGTGGGTATACAGGGAACTATGGCTACACCTTC. This sequence encodes CASSGYTGNYGYTF.

This clone was observed a single time. Other DNA sequences in this specimen translate into the identical CDR3. This chain links TRBV28 with TRBJ2-7, with D perhaps matching TRBD1 (6 bases). The V gene's germline CDR1 is MDHEN and CDR2 SYDVKM. The ends were cut back, 2 bases at V and 7 bases at J, with 6 bases in the middle. CDR3 length equals 11 residues. CDR3 sequence: CASSLRGEQYF. The CDR3 region has the DNA TGTGCCAGCAGTTTAAGGGGGGAGCAGTACTTC.

The chain recombines TRBV5-6 with TRBJ1-5; perhaps TRBD1 as D (5 bases). Germline-derived CDR1 and CDR2 are SGHDT and YYEEEE. The CDR3 has 17 residues. The germline V and J ends were trimmed by 1 base and 0 bases, with 14 bases remaining between them. CDR3 DNA: TGTGCCAGCAGCTTGTGGTCAGGGATTTATAGCAATCAGCCCCAGCATTTT. Protein sequence: CASSLWSGIYSNQPQHF.

CDR3 DNA: TGTGCCAGCAGCTTAAAGTCAGGGGACGGTGGCTACACCTTC. Protein sequence: CASSLKSGDGGYTF. The J gene is TRBJ1-2, the V gene TRBV11-2, with D perhaps matching TRBD1 (6 bases). Germline V gene lookup returns CDR1 SGHAT and CDR2 FQNNGV. The CDR3 extends over 14 amino acids. V was trimmed by 2 bases and J by 7 bases, leaving 14 bases between them.

With regard to this clone: The junction departs from germline at one end; a sequencing error may be responsible. The chain has TRBV4-2 and TRBJ1-1; the D gene is possibly TRBD1 (6 bases). In germline, CDR1 is LGHNA, CDR2 YNFKEQ. The CDR3 extends over 13 amino acids. CDR3 residues: CASSPGWDTEAFF. CDR3 bases: TGTGCCAGCAGCCCAGGGTGGGACACCGAAGCTTTCTTT.